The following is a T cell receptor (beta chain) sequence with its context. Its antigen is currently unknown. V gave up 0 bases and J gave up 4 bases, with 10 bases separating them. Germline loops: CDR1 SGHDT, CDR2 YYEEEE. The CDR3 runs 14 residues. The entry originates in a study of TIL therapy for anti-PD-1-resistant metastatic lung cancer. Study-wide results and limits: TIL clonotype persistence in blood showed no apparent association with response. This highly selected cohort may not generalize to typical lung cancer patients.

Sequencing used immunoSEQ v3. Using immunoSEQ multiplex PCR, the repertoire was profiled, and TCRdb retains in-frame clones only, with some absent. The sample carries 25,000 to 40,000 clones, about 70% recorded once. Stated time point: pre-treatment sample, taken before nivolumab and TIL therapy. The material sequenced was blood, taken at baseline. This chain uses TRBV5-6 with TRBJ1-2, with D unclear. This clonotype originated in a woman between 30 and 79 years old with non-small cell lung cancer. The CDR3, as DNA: TGTGCCAGCAGCTTGGACGCGGAGCCCTATGGCTACACCTTC. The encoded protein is CASSLDAEPYGYTF.